The 13 T cell receptor beta chains presented below share a single source sample, sequenced in a study of Graves' ophthalmopathy and Graves' hyperthyroidism. Amplified material comprised TCR beta CDR3 regions derived from RNA transcripts. HTBI primers served in a first-round RT-PCR, which a second-round multiplex PCR followed. A single record per CDR3 protein comes from TCRdb applying MiXCR to the multiplex PCR reads. Of hundreds of thousands of distinct CDR3 sequences in the sample, roughly 14% were seen once. The sequenced material came from blood. The receptors derive from a woman younger than 45 with Graves' ophthalmopathy.

This sequence joins TRBV18 and TRBJ2-5; TRBD2 is a possible D gene (6 bases). The germline gives CDR1 KGHSH, CDR2 LQKENI. The CDR3 is 14 residues long. V shed 4 bases and J shed 4 bases, with 13 bases lying between them. The CDR3 DNA follows: TGTGCCAGCTCACTCCCCGGGGGTGGAGAGACCCAGTACTTC. This codes for CASSLPGGGETQYF.

This clonotype showed up just a few times. The DNA of the CDR3 is TGCGCCAGCAGCTTGGGACGTATCCGCCTCGACGAGCAGTACTTC. Protein sequence: CASSLGRIRLDEQYF. This chain connects TRBV5-1 to TRBJ2-7; D not certain. Trimming took off 0 bases at V and 5 bases at J, with 15 bases between the two ends. CDR3 size: 15 residues. In germline, CDR1 is SGHRS, CDR2 YFSETQ.

This clonotype was seen at least ten times. The rearrangement links TRBV6-5 to TRBJ2-7; the D is unclear. The CDR3 sequence is 12 residues long. V lost 2 bases and J 3 bases, leaving 5 bases between the germline ends. CDR1 is MNHEY and CDR2 is SVGAGI in the germline V gene. Here the CDR3 DNA reads TGTGCCAGCAGTTACCCGGGCTACGAGCAGTACTTC. The encoded protein is CASSYPGYEQYF.

The sample holds a few counts of this clonotype. The chain is built from TRBV20-1 and TRBJ1-5; 9 positions agree with TRBD1. Germline values: CDR1 DFQATT, CDR2 SNEGSKA (reference sequence). This CDR3 spans 15 amino acids. Germline trimming cut 4 bases from V and 1 base from J; bases unmatched to any gene: 5. The CDR3 loop is CSATQGAASNQPQHF. In nucleotides, the CDR3 is TGCAGTGCTACACAGGGGGCCGCGAGCAATCAGCCCCAGCATTTT.

This clonotype has a count of ten or more. The CDR3 region has the DNA TGCGCCAGCAGCGTCGGACAGCTCTACGAGCAGTACTTC. Protein product: CASSVGQLYEQYF. The chain joins TRBV5-1 to TRBJ2-7, with a tentative D call TRBD1 (6 bases). V was pared by 4 bases and J by 3 bases, with 11 bases between. The CDR3 extends over 13 amino acids. The germline gives CDR1 SGHRS, CDR2 YFSETQ.

The chain couples TRBV28 to TRBJ1-5; D may be TRBD1 (5 bases). The germline V gene has CDR1 MDHEN and CDR2 SYDVKM. The V end lost 10 bases, the J end lost 3 bases, and 13 bases lay between the germline ends. The CDR3 runs 13 residues. The CDR3, as DNA: TGTGCCATCAAGGGACCGATCAATCAGCCCCAGCATTTT. Its protein product is CAIKGPINQPQHF. Supplemented by reference TRBV28 and TRBJ1-5, the full variable domain reads DVKVTQSSRYLVKRTGEKVFLECVQDMDHENMFWYRQDPGLGLRLIYFSYDVKMKEKGDIPEGYSVSREKKERFSLILESASTNQTSMYLCAIKGPINQPQHFGDGTRLSIL.

Points on this clonotype: It may be a read error: a sequence one base away is much more abundant. V gene TRBV28 combines with J gene TRBJ2-7; D may be TRBD2 (5 bases). Germline V lookup: CDR1 MDHEN, CDR2 SYDVKM. Trimming stripped 5 bases from V and 3 bases from J, with 20 bases between. This CDR3 is 16 amino acids long. This CDR3 is CASSEWTSPGNYEQYF. The DNA of the CDR3 is TGTGCCAGCAGTGAATGGACTTCCCCTGGGAACTACGAGCAGTACTTC.

This clonotype was counted ten times or more. This sequence joins TRBV6-2 or TRBV6-3 and TRBJ2-7; 11 bases match TRBD1. The germline gives CDR1 MNHEY, CDR2 SVGEGT. The length of the CDR3 is 14 residues. V was pared by 6 bases and J by 5 bases, with 6 bases of the junction left unmatched. The CDR3 DNA reads TGTGCCAGCAGGGCCGGGACAGGGGGACACGAGCAGTACTTC. It is translated as CASRAGTGGHEQYF.

CDR3 DNA: TGTGCCAGCAGTTACCAAGGGTCCCAGTACTTC. As protein: CASSYQGSQYF. V and J are TRBV6-5 and TRBJ2-7; D not certain. CDR1 and CDR2 from the germline V gene are MNHEY and SVGAGI. The CDR3 totals 11 residues. V lost 2 bases to trimming and J lost 10 bases, with 9 bases between them.

This clonotype was seen repeatedly, ten times or more. This rearrangement joins TRBV29-1 to TRBJ2-7; D is perhaps TRBD2 (6 bases). Germline values: CDR1 SQVTM, CDR2 ANQGSEA. This CDR3 has 13 residues. Between the trimmed V and J ends, which lost 8 bases and 0 bases, there was a span of 14 bases. The CDR3 coding sequence is TGCAGCTTCTTAGCGGATCCCTCCTACGAGCAGTACTTC. This gives the protein CSFLADPSYEQYF.

The sample holds a few counts of this clonotype. J is TRBJ1-1 and V is TRBV11-2, with D possibly TRBD1 on 5 matching bases. Trimming took 4 bases from V and 0 from J, leaving 15 bases between them. From germline, CDR1 is SGHAT and CDR2 FQNNGV. The CDR3 totals 16 residues. This CDR3 is CASSSAGAAMNTEAFF. CDR3 bases: TGTGCCAGCAGCTCCGCCGGGGCAGCTATGAACACTGAAGCTTTCTTT.

At least ten counts were recorded for this clonotype. The CDR3 is CASSPVTGLTSPLHF. CDR3 nucleotide sequence: TGTGCCAGCAGCCCGGTCACAGGTTTAACTTCACCCCTCCACTTT. The chain joins TRBV28 to TRBJ1-6; D may be TRBD1 (5 bases). The V and J ends lost 6 bases and 9 bases respectively, with 18 bases between them. This CDR3 contains 15 residues. Germline CDR1 MDHEN, CDR2 SYDVKM.

J is TRBJ1-1 and V is TRBV6-5; a weak D match, TRBD1 (5 bases). The CDR3 is 14 residues long. V gave up 5 bases and J gave up 0 bases, with 10 bases separating them. The germline V gene has CDR1 MNHEY and CDR2 SVGAGI. The CDR3 bases are TGTGCCAGCAGTGCCTCGACAGTGAACACTGAAGCTTTCTTT. Protein sequence: CASSASTVNTEAFF.